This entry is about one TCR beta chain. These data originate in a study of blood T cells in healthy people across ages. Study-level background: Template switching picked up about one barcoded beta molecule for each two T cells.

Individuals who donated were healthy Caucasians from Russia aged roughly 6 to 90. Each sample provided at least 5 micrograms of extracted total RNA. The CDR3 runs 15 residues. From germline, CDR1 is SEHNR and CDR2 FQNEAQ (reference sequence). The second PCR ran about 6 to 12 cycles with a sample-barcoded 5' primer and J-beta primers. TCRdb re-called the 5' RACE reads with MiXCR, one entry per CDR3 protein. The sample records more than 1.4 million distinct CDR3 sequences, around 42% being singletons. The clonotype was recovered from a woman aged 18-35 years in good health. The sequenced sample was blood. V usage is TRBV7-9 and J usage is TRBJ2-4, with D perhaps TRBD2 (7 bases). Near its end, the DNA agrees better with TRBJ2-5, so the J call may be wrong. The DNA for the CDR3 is TGTGCCAGCAGTAACGGGGGCGGGGGAGGAGAGACCCAGTACTTC. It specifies CASSNGGGGGETQYF.